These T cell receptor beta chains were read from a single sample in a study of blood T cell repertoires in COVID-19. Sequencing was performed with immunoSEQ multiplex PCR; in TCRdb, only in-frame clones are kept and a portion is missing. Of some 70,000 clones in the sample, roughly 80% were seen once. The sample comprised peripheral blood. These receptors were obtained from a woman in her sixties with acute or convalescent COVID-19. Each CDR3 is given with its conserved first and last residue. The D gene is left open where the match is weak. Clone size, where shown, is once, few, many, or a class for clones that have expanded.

cdr3_aa: CASSHDRGGEKLFF; cdr3_nt: TGTGCCAGCAGTCACGACAGGGGCGGTGAAAAACTGTTTTTT; clone_size: NA; j_call: TRBJ1-4; v_call: TRBV28; d_call: TRBD1; cdr3_length: 14
cdr3_aa: CASSAGLAGAGELFF; cdr3_nt: TGTGCCAGCAGCGCCGGACTAGCGGGAGCCGGGGAGCTGTTTTTT; clone_size: NA; j_call: TRBJ2-2; v_call: TRBV5-4; d_call: TRBD2; cdr3_length: 15
cdr3_aa: CASRGGTLKPQHF; cdr3_nt: TGTGCCAGCAGGGGCGGGACCCTTAAGCCCCAGCATTTT; clone_size: NA; j_call: TRBJ1-5; v_call: TRBV12-3/TRBV12-4; d_call: NA; cdr3_length: 13
cdr3_aa: CASSPSLAGGIDEQFF; cdr3_nt: TGTGCCAGCAGCCCGTCACTAGCGGGGGGGATCGATGAGCAGTTCTTC; clone_size: once; j_call: TRBJ2-1; v_call: TRBV14; d_call: TRBD2; cdr3_length: 16
cdr3_aa: CASSQTSGLAAKETQYF; cdr3_nt: TGTGCCAGCAGCCAGACTTCGGGACTAGCGGCTAAAGAGACCCAGTACTTC; clone_size: NA; j_call: TRBJ2-5; v_call: TRBV14; d_call: TRBD2; cdr3_length: 17
cdr3_aa: CASSEGLAQWVYF; cdr3_nt: TGTGCCAGCAGTGAAGGACTAGCCCAGTGGGTGTACTTC; clone_size: NA; j_call: TRBJ2-5; v_call: TRBV6-1; d_call: TRBD2; cdr3_length: 13
cdr3_aa: CASSPQAGREQYF; cdr3_nt: TGTGCCAGCAGCCCCCAGGCAGGCCGCGAGCAGTACTTC; clone_size: NA; j_call: TRBJ2-7; v_call: TRBV5-4; d_call: NA; cdr3_length: 13
cdr3_aa: CASSLLQGLGEETQYF; cdr3_nt: TGCGCCAGCAGCTTGTTACAGGGCCTTGGGGAGGAGACCCAGTACTTC; clone_size: NA; j_call: TRBJ2-5; v_call: TRBV5-1; d_call: NA; cdr3_length: 16
cdr3_aa: CASGPDRGYEQYF; cdr3_nt: TGTGCCAGCGGACCGGACAGGGGTTACGAGCAGTACTTC; clone_size: NA; j_call: TRBJ2-7; v_call: TRBV27; d_call: TRBD1; cdr3_length: 13
cdr3_aa: CASSPRHPNTEAFF; cdr3_nt: TGTGCCAGCAGTCCACGACACCCGAACACTGAAGCTTTCTTT; clone_size: few; j_call: TRBJ1-1; v_call: TRBV6-5; d_call: NA; cdr3_length: 14
cdr3_aa: CASSDRGYEQYF; cdr3_nt: TGTGCCAGCAGTGACAGGGGGTACGAGCAGTACTTC; clone_size: NA; j_call: TRBJ2-7; v_call: TRBV2; d_call: TRBD1; cdr3_length: 12
cdr3_aa: CAISGMLAGGNNEQFF; cdr3_nt: TGTGCCATCAGTGGAATGCTAGCGGGGGGAAACAATGAGCAGTTCTTC; clone_size: NA; j_call: TRBJ2-1; v_call: TRBV10-3; d_call: TRBD2; cdr3_length: 16
cdr3_aa: CASSLGPSSYEQYF; cdr3_nt: TGTGCCAGCAGCTTGGGCCCCAGTTCCTACGAGCAGTACTTC; clone_size: NA; j_call: TRBJ2-7; v_call: TRBV5-4; d_call: NA; cdr3_length: 14
cdr3_aa: CASGASGGFEETQYF; cdr3_nt: TGTGCCAGCGGGGCTAGCGGGGGATTCGAAGAGACCCAGTACTTC; clone_size: NA; j_call: TRBJ2-5; v_call: TRBV6-5; d_call: TRBD2; cdr3_length: 15
cdr3_aa: CSVRPKLDRGETQYF; cdr3_nt: TGCAGCGTCCGGCCCAAACTGGACAGGGGAGAGACCCAGTACTTC; clone_size: NA; j_call: TRBJ2-5; v_call: TRBV29-1; d_call: TRBD1; cdr3_length: 15
cdr3_aa: CASSQGQLLYEQYF; cdr3_nt: TGTGCCAGCAGCCAAGGACAGCTCCTCTACGAGCAGTACTTC; clone_size: NA; j_call: TRBJ2-7; v_call: TRBV5-5; d_call: NA; cdr3_length: 14
cdr3_aa: CASSPSRQGLMNTEAFF; cdr3_nt: TGTGCCAGCTCACCTTCTCGACAGGGCCTCATGAACACTGAAGCTTTCTTT; clone_size: NA; j_call: TRBJ1-1; v_call: TRBV18; d_call: TRBD1; cdr3_length: 17
cdr3_aa: CASSLTGDPTQYF; cdr3_nt: TGCGCCAGCAGCTTGACGGGAGATCCAACCCAGTACTTC; clone_size: NA; j_call: TRBJ2-5; v_call: TRBV5-1; d_call: NA; cdr3_length: 13
cdr3_aa: CATSNGGQVGNTIYF; cdr3_nt: TGTGCCACCAGCAATGGAGGACAGGTCGGAAACACCATATATTTT; clone_size: few; j_call: TRBJ1-3; v_call: TRBV15; d_call: TRBD1; cdr3_length: 15
cdr3_aa: CASSDLLRDRANEQYF; cdr3_nt: TGTGCCAGCAGTGACCTGCTCAGGGACAGGGCTAACGAGCAGTACTTC; clone_size: NA; j_call: TRBJ2-7; v_call: TRBV25-1; d_call: TRBD1; cdr3_length: 16
cdr3_aa: CASSLFSGSHNEQFF; cdr3_nt: TGTGCCAGCAGCTTATTTTCGGGATCGCACAATGAGCAGTTCTTC; clone_size: NA; j_call: TRBJ2-1; v_call: TRBV7-6; d_call: NA; cdr3_length: 15
cdr3_aa: CASSYPTGDTEAFF; cdr3_nt: TGTGCCAGCAGTTACCCCACGGGGGACACTGAAGCTTTCTTT; clone_size: NA; j_call: TRBJ1-1; v_call: TRBV6-6; d_call: NA; cdr3_length: 14
cdr3_aa: CAWKTRTGSAFF; cdr3_nt: TGTGCCTGGAAGACCCGGACAGGGTCCGCTTTCTTT; clone_size: NA; j_call: TRBJ1-1; v_call: TRBV30; d_call: TRBD1; cdr3_length: 12
cdr3_aa: CASSEFTGTGSGNTIYF; cdr3_nt: TGTGCCAGCAGTGAGTTTACCGGGACAGGGTCCGGAAACACCATATATTTT; clone_size: NA; j_call: TRBJ1-3; v_call: TRBV25-1; d_call: TRBD1; cdr3_length: 17
cdr3_aa: CAWGTLDTQYF; cdr3_nt: TGTGCCTGGGGGACACTGGATACGCAGTATTTT; clone_size: NA; j_call: TRBJ2-3; v_call: TRBV30; d_call: NA; cdr3_length: 11
cdr3_aa: CATQDYARAIGNQPQHF; cdr3_nt: TGTGCCACCCAAGACTACGCACGGGCCATAGGCAATCAGCCCCAGCATTTT; clone_size: NA; j_call: TRBJ1-5; v_call: TRBV19; d_call: NA; cdr3_length: 17
cdr3_aa: CATSGTGGGGETQYF; cdr3_nt: TGTGCCACCAGTGGTACTGGGGGAGGGGGAGAGACCCAGTACTTC; clone_size: NA; j_call: TRBJ2-5; v_call: TRBV24-1; d_call: NA; cdr3_length: 15
cdr3_aa: CASSSLGQGGGQPQHF; cdr3_nt: TGTGCCAGCAGCTCCCTAGGACAGGGGGGAGGTCAGCCCCAGCATTTT; clone_size: NA; j_call: TRBJ1-5; v_call: TRBV7-6; d_call: TRBD1; cdr3_length: 16
cdr3_aa: CAGERYSGSGYTF; cdr3_nt: TGTGCTGGGGAGAGGTATTCCGGCTCCGGCTACACCTTC; clone_size: NA; j_call: TRBJ1-2; v_call: TRBV30; d_call: NA; cdr3_length: 13
cdr3_aa: CASSPRPGYEQYF; cdr3_nt: TGTGCCAGCAGTCCTAGACCGGGCTACGAGCAGTACTTC; clone_size: NA; j_call: TRBJ2-7; v_call: TRBV6-5; d_call: NA; cdr3_length: 13
cdr3_aa: CASSFLRGTDTQYF; cdr3_nt: TGCGCCAGCAGCTTCCTCCGGGGCACAGATACGCAGTATTTT; clone_size: NA; j_call: TRBJ2-3; v_call: TRBV5-1; d_call: NA; cdr3_length: 14
cdr3_aa: CASRIGGPSVQPQHF; cdr3_nt: TGTGCCAGCAGGATAGGGGGCCCCTCGGTCCAGCCCCAGCATTTT; clone_size: NA; j_call: TRBJ1-5; v_call: TRBV28; d_call: TRBD1; cdr3_length: 15
cdr3_aa: CASSRWGVLSDNEQFF; cdr3_nt: TGTGCTAGCAGCCGGTGGGGCGTCCTATCCGACAATGAGCAGTTCTTC; clone_size: NA; j_call: TRBJ2-1; v_call: TRBV7-7; d_call: NA; cdr3_length: 16
cdr3_aa: CASSGETGMTDTQYF; cdr3_nt: TGCGCCAGCAGTGGTGAGACAGGGATGACAGATACGCAGTATTTT; clone_size: NA; j_call: TRBJ2-3; v_call: TRBV10-1; d_call: TRBD1; cdr3_length: 15
cdr3_aa: CASSVDVGGYGYTF; cdr3_nt: TGTGCCAGCAGCGTAGATGTGGGCGGGTATGGCTACACCTTC; clone_size: NA; j_call: TRBJ1-2; v_call: TRBV9; d_call: NA; cdr3_length: 14
cdr3_aa: CASSPEDRWDSPLHF; cdr3_nt: TGTGCCAGCAGCCCGGAGGACAGGTGGGATTCACCCCTCCACTTT; clone_size: once; j_call: TRBJ1-6; v_call: TRBV28; d_call: TRBD1; cdr3_length: 15
cdr3_aa: CASSSDRGLDTEAFF; cdr3_nt: TGTGCCAGCAGTTCGGACAGGGGGCTTGACACTGAAGCTTTCTTT; clone_size: NA; j_call: TRBJ1-1; v_call: TRBV6-5; d_call: TRBD1; cdr3_length: 15
cdr3_aa: CASTPTGTYGYTF; cdr3_nt: TGTGCCAGCACCCCTACAGGGACATATGGCTACACCTTC; clone_size: NA; j_call: TRBJ1-2; v_call: TRBV6-5; d_call: NA; cdr3_length: 13
cdr3_aa: CASSFSEGPETQYF; cdr3_nt: TGTGCCAGCAGCTTTTCCGAGGGTCCAGAGACCCAGTACTTC; clone_size: NA; j_call: TRBJ2-5; v_call: TRBV11-2; d_call: NA; cdr3_length: 14
cdr3_aa: CSVAHVAGGTDTQYF; cdr3_nt: TGCAGCGTTGCCCATGTAGCGGGGGGGACAGATACGCAGTATTTT; clone_size: once; j_call: TRBJ2-3; v_call: TRBV29-1; d_call: TRBD2; cdr3_length: 15
cdr3_aa: CASRPTSGGAGELFF; cdr3_nt: TGTGCCAGCAGGCCGACTAGCGGGGGGGCCGGGGAGCTGTTTTTT; clone_size: few; j_call: TRBJ2-2; v_call: TRBV2; d_call: TRBD2; cdr3_length: 15
cdr3_aa: CASSLGTSGDGGELFF; cdr3_nt: TGTGCCAGCTCCCTTGGGACTAGCGGGGACGGCGGGGAGCTGTTTTTT; clone_size: few; j_call: TRBJ2-2; v_call: TRBV18; d_call: TRBD2; cdr3_length: 16
cdr3_aa: CASSLNPQGPSYEQYF; cdr3_nt: TGTGCCAGCAGCTTGAACCCGCAGGGGCCCTCCTACGAGCAGTACTTC; clone_size: NA; j_call: TRBJ2-7; v_call: TRBV5-4; d_call: NA; cdr3_length: 16
cdr3_aa: CASSLRGNDYGYTF; cdr3_nt: TGTGCCAGCAGCCTCAGGGGGAATGACTATGGCTACACCTTC; clone_size: NA; j_call: TRBJ1-2; v_call: TRBV14; d_call: TRBD1; cdr3_length: 14
cdr3_aa: CASSSEPGELAAHSYNEQFF; cdr3_nt: TGTGCCAGCAGCAGCGAACCGGGGGAGCTAGCGGCCCACTCCTACAATGAGCAGTTCTTC; clone_size: NA; j_call: TRBJ2-1; v_call: TRBV21-1; d_call: NA; cdr3_length: 20
cdr3_aa: CAGSQAAGANYGYTF; cdr3_nt: TGTGCCGGCAGCCAAGCGGCAGGGGCCAACTATGGCTACACCTTC; clone_size: NA; j_call: TRBJ1-2; v_call: TRBV4-2; d_call: NA; cdr3_length: 15
cdr3_aa: CASRLRGGSDTQYF; cdr3_nt: TGTGCCAGCCGGCTTAGGGGGGGTTCAGATACGCAGTATTTT; clone_size: NA; j_call: TRBJ2-3; v_call: TRBV6-6; d_call: NA; cdr3_length: 14
cdr3_aa: CAWSTRPSNTEAFF; cdr3_nt: TGTGCCTGGAGTACGAGGCCAAGCAACACTGAAGCTTTCTTT; clone_size: NA; j_call: TRBJ1-1; v_call: TRBV30; d_call: NA; cdr3_length: 14
cdr3_aa: CASRGPGADTQYF; cdr3_nt: TGTGCCAGCAGGGGGCCTGGCGCAGATACGCAGTATTTT; clone_size: NA; j_call: TRBJ2-3; v_call: TRBV28; d_call: NA; cdr3_length: 13
cdr3_aa: CASSFTLAGAGEQFF; cdr3_nt: TGTGCCAGCAGCTTTACACTAGCGGGGGCTGGTGAGCAGTTCTTC; clone_size: NA; j_call: TRBJ2-1; v_call: TRBV11-2; d_call: TRBD2; cdr3_length: 15
cdr3_aa: CAISDQGQADSYEQYF; cdr3_nt: TGTGCCATCAGTGACCAGGGACAGGCGGACTCCTACGAGCAGTACTTC; clone_size: NA; j_call: TRBJ2-7; v_call: TRBV10-3; d_call: TRBD1; cdr3_length: 16
cdr3_aa: CASSYRGTGSVQPQHF; cdr3_nt: TGTGCCAGCAGTTACCGTGGGACAGGGAGCGTTCAGCCCCAGCATTTT; clone_size: NA; j_call: TRBJ1-5; v_call: TRBV6-2/TRBV6-3; d_call: TRBD1; cdr3_length: 16
cdr3_aa: CASSDLGRGDHGYTF; cdr3_nt: TGTGCCAGCAGCGACCTCGGCAGGGGAGATCACGGCTACACCTTC; clone_size: NA; j_call: TRBJ1-2; v_call: TRBV4-2; d_call: NA; cdr3_length: 15
cdr3_aa: CASSLGDRNYGYTF; cdr3_nt: TGTGCCAGCAGCTTAGGTGACAGGAACTATGGCTACACCTTC; clone_size: once; j_call: TRBJ1-2; v_call: TRBV7-9; d_call: NA; cdr3_length: 14